The T cell receptor beta chain described here comes from a study of T-cell reconstitution after alpha-beta-depleted transplantation in children. V was pared by 3 bases and J by 2 bases, with 14 bases between. This CDR3 contains 15 residues. CDR1 is PRHDT, CDR2 FYEKMQ, per germline (reference sequence). Study-level points and caveats: One year after transplant, T-cell counts and diversity came mostly from newly produced T cells. Reportedly, roughly two months post-transplant, alpha-beta T cells arose from several hundred expanded graft clones. Surviving recipient T cells and thymic progenitors produced the high day-60 TCRbeta diversity seen in some patients.

This clonotype was seen ten or more times. Its target is unknown. A TCRbeta library incorporating unique molecular identifiers was prepared. MiXCR was run by TCRdb on the PCR reads, yielding one entry per CDR3 protein. The table has some 200,000 distinct CDR3 sequences, roughly 6% seen once. The chain is built from TRBV13 and TRBJ2-7; TRBD2 is a possible D gene (5 bases). The TCR sequence derives from a girl in the first two years of life with combined immunodeficiency, due to receive a stem cell transplant. Sample: PBMCs, taken before TCRalphabeta/CD19-depleted stem cell transplant. CDR3 region: CASSFGVALTYEQYF. For the CDR3, the DNA is TGTGCCAGCAGCTTCGGGGTAGCGCTTACCTACGAGCAGTACTTC.